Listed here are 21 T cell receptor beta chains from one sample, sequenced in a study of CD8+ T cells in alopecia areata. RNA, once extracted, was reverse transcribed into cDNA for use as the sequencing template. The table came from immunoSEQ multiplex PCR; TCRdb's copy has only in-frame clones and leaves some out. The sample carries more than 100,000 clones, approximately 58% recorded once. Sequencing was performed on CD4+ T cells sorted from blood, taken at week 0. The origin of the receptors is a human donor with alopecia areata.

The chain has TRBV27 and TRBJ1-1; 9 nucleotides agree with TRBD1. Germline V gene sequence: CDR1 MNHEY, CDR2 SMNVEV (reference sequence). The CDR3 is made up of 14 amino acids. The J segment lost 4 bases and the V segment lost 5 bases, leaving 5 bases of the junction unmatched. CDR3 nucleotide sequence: TGTGCCAGCAGTCCCAGACAGGGGGTCACTGAAGCTTTCTTT. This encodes CASSPRQGVTEAFF.

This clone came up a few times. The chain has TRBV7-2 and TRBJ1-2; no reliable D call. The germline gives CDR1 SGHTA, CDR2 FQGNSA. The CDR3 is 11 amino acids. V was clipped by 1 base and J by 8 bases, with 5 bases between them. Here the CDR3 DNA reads TGTGCCAGCAGCTTAGGGTTAGGCTACACCTTC. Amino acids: CASSLGLGYTF.

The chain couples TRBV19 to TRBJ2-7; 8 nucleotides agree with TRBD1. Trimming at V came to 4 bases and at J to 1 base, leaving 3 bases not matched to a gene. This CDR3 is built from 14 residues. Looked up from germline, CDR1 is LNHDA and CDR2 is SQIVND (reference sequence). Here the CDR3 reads CASSTRTGSYEQYF. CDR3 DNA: TGTGCCAGTAGTACCAGGACAGGGTCCTACGAGCAGTACTTC. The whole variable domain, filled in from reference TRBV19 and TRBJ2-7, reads DGGITQSPKYLFRKEGQNVTLSCEQNLNHDAMYWYRQDPGQGLRLIYYSQIVNDFQKGDIAEGYSVSREKKESFPLTVTSAQKNPTAFYLCASSTRTGSYEQYFGPGTRLTVT.

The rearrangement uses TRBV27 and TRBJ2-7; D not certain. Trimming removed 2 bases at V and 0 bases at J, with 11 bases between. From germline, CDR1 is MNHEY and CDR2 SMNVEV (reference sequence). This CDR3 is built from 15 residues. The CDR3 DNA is TGTGCCAGCAGTTTAAAGTCCGGCAGCTCCTACGAGCAGTACTTC. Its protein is CASSLKSGSSYEQYF.

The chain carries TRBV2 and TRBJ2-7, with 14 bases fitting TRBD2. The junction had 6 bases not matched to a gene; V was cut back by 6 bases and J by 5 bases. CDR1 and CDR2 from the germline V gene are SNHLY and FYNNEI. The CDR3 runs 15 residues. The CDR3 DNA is TGTGCCAGCAGCCCCGGGACTAGCGGGAGACACGAGCAGTACTTC. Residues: CASSPGTSGRHEQYF.

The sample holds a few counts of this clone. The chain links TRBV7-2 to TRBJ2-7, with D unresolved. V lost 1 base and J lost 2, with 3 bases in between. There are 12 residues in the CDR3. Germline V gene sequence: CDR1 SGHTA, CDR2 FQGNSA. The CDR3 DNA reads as TGTGCCAGCAGCTTAGTACCCTACGAGCAGTACTTC. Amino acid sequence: CASSLVPYEQYF.

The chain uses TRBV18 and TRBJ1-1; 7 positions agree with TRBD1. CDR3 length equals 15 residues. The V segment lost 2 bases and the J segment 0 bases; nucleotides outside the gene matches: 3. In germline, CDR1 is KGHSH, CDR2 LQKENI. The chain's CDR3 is CASSPDREVNTEAFF. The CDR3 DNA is TGTGCCAGCTCACCAGACAGGGAGGTGAACACTGAAGCTTTCTTT.

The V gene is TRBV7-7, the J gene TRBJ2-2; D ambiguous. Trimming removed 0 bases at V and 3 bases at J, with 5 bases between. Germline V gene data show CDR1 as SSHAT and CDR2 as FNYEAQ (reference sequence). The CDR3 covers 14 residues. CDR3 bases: TGTGCCAGCAGCTTAGCGGAGCACACCGGGGAGCTGTTTTTT. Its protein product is CASSLAEHTGELFF.

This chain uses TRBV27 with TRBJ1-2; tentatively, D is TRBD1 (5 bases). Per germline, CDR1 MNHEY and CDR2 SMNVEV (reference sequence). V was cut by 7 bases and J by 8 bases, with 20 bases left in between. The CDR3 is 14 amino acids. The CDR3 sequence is CASTLLGRGKGYTF. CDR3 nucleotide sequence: TGTGCCAGCACCTTGCTCGGGAGGGGCAAAGGCTACACCTTC.

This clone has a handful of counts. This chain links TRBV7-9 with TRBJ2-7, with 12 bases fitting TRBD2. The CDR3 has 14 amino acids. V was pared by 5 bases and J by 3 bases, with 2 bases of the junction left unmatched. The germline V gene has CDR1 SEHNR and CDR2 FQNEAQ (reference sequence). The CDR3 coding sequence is TGTGCCAGCAGCCGACTAGCGGGAGACTACGAGCAGTACTTC. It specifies CASSRLAGDYEQYF. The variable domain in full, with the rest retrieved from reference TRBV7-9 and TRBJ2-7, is DTGVSQNPRHKITKRGQNVTFRCDPISEHNRLYWYRQTLGQGPEFLTYFQNEAQLEKSRLLSDRFSAERPKGSFSTLEIQRTEQGDSAMYLCASSRLAGDYEQYFGPGTRLTVT.

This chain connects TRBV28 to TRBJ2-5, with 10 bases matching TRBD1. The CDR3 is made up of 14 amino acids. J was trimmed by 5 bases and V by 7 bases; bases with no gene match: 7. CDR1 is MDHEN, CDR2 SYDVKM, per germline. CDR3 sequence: CASTSGQGGETQYF. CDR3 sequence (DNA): TGTGCCAGCACCTCAGGACAGGGGGGGGAGACCCAGTACTTC. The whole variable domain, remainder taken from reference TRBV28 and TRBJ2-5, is DVKVTQSSRYLVKRTGEKVFLECVQDMDHENMFWYRQDPGLGLRLIYFSYDVKMKEKGDIPEGYSVSREKKERFSLILESASTNQTSMYLCASTSGQGGETQYFGPGTRLLVL.

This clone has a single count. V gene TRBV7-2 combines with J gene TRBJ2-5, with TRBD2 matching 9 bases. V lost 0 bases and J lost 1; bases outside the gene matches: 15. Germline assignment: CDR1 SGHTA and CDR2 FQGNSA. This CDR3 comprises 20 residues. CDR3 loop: CASSLAVLTSSGRIQETQYF. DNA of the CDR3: TGTGCCAGCAGCTTAGCGGTTCTCACCTCGAGCGGGAGGATCCAAGAGACCCAGTACTTC.

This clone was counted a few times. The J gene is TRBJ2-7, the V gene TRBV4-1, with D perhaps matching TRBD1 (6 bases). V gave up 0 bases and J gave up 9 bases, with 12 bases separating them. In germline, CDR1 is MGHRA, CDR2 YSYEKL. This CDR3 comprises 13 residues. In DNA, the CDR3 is TGCGCCAGCAGCCAAGATCTCGACAGGCTGCAGTACTTC. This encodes CASSQDLDRLQYF.

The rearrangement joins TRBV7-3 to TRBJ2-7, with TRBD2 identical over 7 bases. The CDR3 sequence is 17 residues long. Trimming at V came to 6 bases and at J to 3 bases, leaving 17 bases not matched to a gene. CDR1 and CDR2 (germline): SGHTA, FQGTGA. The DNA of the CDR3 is TGTGCCAGCAGTTACCCGCCTGCTAGCGGTTGGAACTACGAGCAGTACTTC. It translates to CASSYPPASGWNYEQYF.

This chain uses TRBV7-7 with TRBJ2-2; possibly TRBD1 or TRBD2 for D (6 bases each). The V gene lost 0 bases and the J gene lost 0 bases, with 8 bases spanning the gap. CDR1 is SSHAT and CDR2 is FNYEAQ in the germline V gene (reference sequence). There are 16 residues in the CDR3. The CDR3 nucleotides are TGTGCCAGCAGCTTAGCCGGGGGCGCGAACACCGGGGAGCTGTTTTTT. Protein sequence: CASSLAGGANTGELFF. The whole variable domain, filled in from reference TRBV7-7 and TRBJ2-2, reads GAGVSQSPRYKVTKRGQDVTLRCDPISSHATLYWYQQALGQGPEFLTYFNYEAQPDKSGLPSDRFSAERPEGSISTLTIQRTEQRDSAMYRCASSLAGGANTGELFFGEGSRLTVL.

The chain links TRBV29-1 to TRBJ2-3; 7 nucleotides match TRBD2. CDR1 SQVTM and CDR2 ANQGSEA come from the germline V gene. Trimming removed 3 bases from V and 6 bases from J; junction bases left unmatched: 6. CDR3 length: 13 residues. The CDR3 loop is CSVDGGKTDTQYF. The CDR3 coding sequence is TGCAGCGTTGACGGGGGGAAAACGGATACGCAGTATTTT.

The chain's CDR3 is CASSFPPGGSSPYEQYF. In nucleotides, the CDR3 is TGCGCCAGCAGCTTCCCCCCAGGCGGCAGCTCCCCCTACGAGCAGTACTTC. The gene calls are TRBV5-1 and TRBJ2-7; D remains ambiguous. Germline loops: CDR1 SGHRS, CDR2 YFSETQ. The CDR3 extends over 17 amino acids. The V end lost 2 bases, the J end lost 2 bases, and 20 bases lay between the germline ends.

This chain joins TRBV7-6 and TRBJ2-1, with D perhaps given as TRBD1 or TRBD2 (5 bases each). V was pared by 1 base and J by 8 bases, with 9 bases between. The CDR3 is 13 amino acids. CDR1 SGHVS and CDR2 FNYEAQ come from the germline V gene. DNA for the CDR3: TGTGCCAGCAGCTTAGTTCGGGGCGATGAGCAGTTCTTC. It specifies CASSLVRGDEQFF.

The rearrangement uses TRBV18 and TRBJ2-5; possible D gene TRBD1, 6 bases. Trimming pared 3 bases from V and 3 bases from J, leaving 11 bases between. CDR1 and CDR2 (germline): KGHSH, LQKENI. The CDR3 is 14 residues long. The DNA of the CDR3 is TGTGCCAGCTCACCCTCCAGGGGCGAAGAGACCCAGTACTTC. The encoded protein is CASSPSRGEETQYF.

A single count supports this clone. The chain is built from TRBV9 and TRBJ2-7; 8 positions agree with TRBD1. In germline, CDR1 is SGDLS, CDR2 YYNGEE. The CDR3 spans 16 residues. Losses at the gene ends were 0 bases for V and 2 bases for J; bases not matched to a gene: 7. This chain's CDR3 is CASSVGTGQTPYEQYF. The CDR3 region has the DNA TGTGCCAGCAGCGTAGGGACAGGGCAAACTCCCTACGAGCAGTACTTC.

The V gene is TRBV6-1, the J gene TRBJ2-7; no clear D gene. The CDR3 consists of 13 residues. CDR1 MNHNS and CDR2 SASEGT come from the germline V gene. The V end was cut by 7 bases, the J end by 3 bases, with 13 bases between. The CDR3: CASKAERGYEQYF. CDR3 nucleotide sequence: TGTGCCAGCAAGGCGGAACGTGGCTACGAGCAGTACTTC.